One T cell receptor (beta chain) is described in this entry. Its target is unknown. This entry comes from a study of OX40 agonist ivuxolimab in advanced cancers. Across the study: Partial responses were achieved by three patients: one hepatocellular carcinoma, two cutaneous melanoma.

Sequencing used immunoSEQ multiplex PCR; TCRdb keeps in-frame clones, though not all of them. The sample lists about 100,000 clones; 80% to 95% were seen once. The CDR3 is 15 residues long. Germline V gene sequence: CDR1 SGHVS, CDR2 FQNEAQ. With 1 base clipped from V and 3 bases from J, the junction kept 5 bases outside the gene matches. Study-wide results and caveats: At doses 0.1 to 3.0 mg/kg, CD4+ and CD8+ clones expanded. Clonal expansion was among the lowest in partial responders at 0.1-3.0 mg/kg, especially CD8+.

The starting material was CD4+ or CD8+ T cells sorted from blood, obtained in a trial of the OX40 agonist ivuxolimab. The TCR sequence derives from an adult with an advanced solid tumor such as melanoma, head and neck, liver or kidney cancer. The V and J genes are TRBV7-8 and TRBJ2-7; 8 nucleotides match TRBD1. The CDR3 sequence is CASSLELGQGYEQYF. The CDR3 DNA sequence: TGTGCCAGCAGCTTAGAATTAGGACAGGGCTACGAGCAGTACTTC.